This TCR beta chain is from a study of graft-versus-host responses after intestinal transplantation. In the study overall: Transplant types were multivisceral, liver-intestinal, or isolated intestinal. Broader study findings: Present in recipient marrow, GvH clones included some that appeared first in ileum or blood. Circulating GvH clone levels at their peak were associated with HvG declines (early post-transplant).

The data were produced by immunoSEQ multiplex PCR, yet TCRdb's version contains in-frame clones alone and is incomplete. The table records around 30,000 clones, 93% of them present only once. To note about this clone: Its antigen is not identified.

Material: PBMCs, obtained about 70 days after intestinal transplant. The source of this sequence is a human patient who received an intestinal transplant, so some T cells may come from the graft donor.

CDR3 amino acids: CAVSRGAEETQYF. In DNA form, the CDR3 reads TGTGCCGTCTCCCGGGGGGCCGAGGAGACCCAGTACTTC. The genes are TRBV6-5 and TRBJ2-5, with D perhaps TRBD2 (7 bases). The CDR3 sequence is 13 residues long. The germline V and J ends were trimmed by 11 bases and 5 bases, with 18 bases remaining between them. Germline V gene sequence: CDR1 MNHEY, CDR2 SVGAGI.